This is a list of T cell receptor beta chains from one sample in a study. In TCRdb, the 5' RACE reads were re-called with MiXCR into one record per CDR3 protein. This sample has about 57,000 distinct CDR3 sequences, with about 28% found just once. Sequenced sample: tumor-infiltrating memory CD4+ T cells sorted from the breast tumor. The receptors come from a female donor with breast cancer. Both conserved end residues are part of each CDR3. D genes are given only for firm matches. Clone size is stated in some rows and not others, as once, few, many or a class when expanded.

size: many; V: TRBV7-3; J: TRBJ2-5; D: -; DNA: TGTGCCAGCAGCTTAGGACAAGGGGGACAAGAGACCCAGTACTTC; CDR3: CASSLGQGGQETQYF
size: medium-sized; V: TRBV7-2; J: TRBJ2-1; D: TRBD2; DNA: TGTGCCAGCAGCTTAGGTTGGCTAGCGGGCAACAATGAGCAGTTCTTC; CDR3: CASSLGWLAGNNEQFF
size: -; V: TRBV6-4; J: TRBJ2-1; D: -; DNA: TGTGCCAGCAGTGCCAGCAGCTTAGGGTTTGGGGTCAATGAGCAGTTCTTC; CDR3: CASSASSLGFGVNEQFF
size: few; V: TRBV5-6; J: TRBJ2-7; D: -; DNA: TGTGCCAGCAGCCTCGGCGATCAGCAGTACTTC; CDR3: CASSLGDQQYF
size: -; V: TRBV29-1; J: TRBJ1-1; D: -; DNA: TGCAGCGTTCGAAGGAACCCCGACACTGAAGCTTTCTTT; CDR3: CSVRRNPDTEAFF
size: few; V: TRBV6-5; J: TRBJ1-2; D: -; DNA: TGTGCCAGCAGCCCTCGGTTCGTCCACGGCTACACCTTC; CDR3: CASSPRFVHGYTF
size: -; V: TRBV20-1; J: TRBJ1-1; D: -; DNA: TGCAGTGCTTCCACCTTGGGGACTGAAGCTTTCTTT; CDR3: CSASTLGTEAFF
size: -; V: TRBV5-1; J: TRBJ2-1; D: TRBD2; DNA: TGCGCCAGCAGCTTGCCCGGCGGGGGGGGATACAATGAGCAGTTCTTC; CDR3: CASSLPGGGGYNEQFF
size: -; V: TRBV4-1; J: TRBJ1-1; D: TRBD1; DNA: TGCGCCAGCAGCCAAGGGGACAGGGTTAGGTTTGAAGCTTTCTTT; CDR3: CASSQGDRVRFEAFF
size: -; V: TRBV9; J: TRBJ2-2; D: -; DNA: TGTGCCAGCAGCGTAGAAGGCGGGGAGCTGTTTTTT; CDR3: CASSVEGGELFF
size: many; V: TRBV5-5; J: TRBJ2-7; D: -; DNA: TGTGCCAGCAGCTTGTCGAGCTACGAGCAGTACTTC; CDR3: CASSLSSYEQYF
size: few; V: TRBV4-2; J: TRBJ1-5; D: -; DNA: TGTGCCAGCAACCAAGATGAATTCCAGCCCCAGCATTTT; CDR3: CASNQDEFQPQHF
size: -; V: TRBV5-1; J: TRBJ2-5; D: -; DNA: TGCGCCAGCAGTGTAGAAGAGACCCAGTACTTC; CDR3: CASSVEETQYF
size: few; V: TRBV5-1; J: TRBJ1-1; D: -; DNA: TGCGCCAGCAGCCCCGGGACCTTGAACACTGAAGCTTTCTTT; CDR3: CASSPGTLNTEAFF
size: few; V: TRBV6-2/TRBV6-3; J: TRBJ1-5; D: -; DNA: TGTGCCAGCAGCACAACCGGGCCCCATCAGCCCCAGCATTTT; CDR3: CASSTTGPHQPQHF
size: -; V: TRBV12-3/TRBV12-4; J: TRBJ1-6; D: TRBD1; DNA: TGTGCCAGTCGACAGGGCAGGAATAATTCACCCCTCCACTTT; CDR3: CASRQGRNNSPLHF
size: -; V: TRBV7-2; J: TRBJ2-1; D: TRBD2; DNA: TGTGCCAGCAGCTGGGGGACTAGCCTGTTCTTC; CDR3: CASSWGTSLFF
size: few; V: TRBV6-1; J: TRBJ2-4; D: -; DNA: TGTGCCAGCAGTGAACAGGTCTGGGAAAACATTCAGTACTTC; CDR3: CASSEQVWENIQYF
size: many; V: TRBV6-5; J: TRBJ1-2; D: -; DNA: TGTGCCAGCCGGTTCGGGCAGGGCAGCGGCTACACCTTC; CDR3: CASRFGQGSGYTF
size: -; V: TRBV27; J: TRBJ1-1; D: TRBD1; DNA: TGTGCCAGCAGTCCCTCGGACAGGCGAAAAAGAGCTTTCTTT; CDR3: CASSPSDRRKRAFF
size: few; V: TRBV5-1; J: TRBJ1-2; D: -; DNA: TGCGCCAGCAGCTTGTCCGCAGGGACCGGGGGCTACACCTTC; CDR3: CASSLSAGTGGYTF
size: -; V: TRBV9; J: TRBJ2-1; D: -; DNA: TGTGCCAGCAGCGTAGCTTTTGGACAGTCCTACAATGAGCAGTTCTTC; CDR3: CASSVAFGQSYNEQFF
size: -; V: TRBV28; J: TRBJ1-5; D: -; DNA: TGTGCCAGCAGTCCCAGACTGGGGACAAGAGGGCAGCCCCAGCATTTT; CDR3: CASSPRLGTRGQPQHF
size: -; V: TRBV24-1; J: TRBJ1-3; D: -; DNA: TGTGCCACCAGTGATCCATCGACACCCTCTGGAAACACCATATATTTT; CDR3: CATSDPSTPSGNTIYF
size: few; V: TRBV7-2; J: TRBJ2-5; D: TRBD1; DNA: TGTGCCAGCAGCTTGGACAGGGGATACCAAGAGACCCAGTACTTC; CDR3: CASSLDRGYQETQYF
size: few; V: TRBV18; J: TRBJ1-3; D: -; DNA: TGTGCCAGCTCACCGGGGGAATCTGGAAACACCATATATTTT; CDR3: CASSPGESGNTIYF
size: few; V: TRBV5-6; J: TRBJ2-7; D: -; DNA: TGTGCCAGCAGCTTGGGGCTTCAAAGGCAGTACTTC; CDR3: CASSLGLQRQYF
size: -; V: TRBV7-9; J: TRBJ2-7; D: -; DNA: TGTGCCAGCAGCTCACGAGCAGACTACGAGCAGTACTTC; CDR3: CASSSRADYEQYF
size: few; V: TRBV7-9; J: TRBJ1-2; D: -; DNA: TGTGCCAGCAGCTTGCCGATGCTGGGCTACACCTTC; CDR3: CASSLPMLGYTF
size: medium-sized; V: TRBV6-5; J: TRBJ1-1; D: -; DNA: TGTGCCAGCAGTCATTACGGGGAGAACGCTTTCTTT; CDR3: CASSHYGENAFF
size: few; V: TRBV2; J: TRBJ2-1; D: -; DNA: TGTGCCAGCAGTTGGTACAATGAGCAGTTCTTC; CDR3: CASSWYNEQFF
size: -; V: TRBV6-6; J: TRBJ2-7; D: TRBD2; DNA: TGTGCCAGCAGTCCAGCGGGGGGGCTCCTCGAGCAGTACTTC; CDR3: CASSPAGGLLEQYF
size: -; V: TRBV7-2; J: TRBJ1-5; D: -; DNA: TGTGCCAGCAGCCAAAGGGGAGGGTCTGAGGAGCCCCAGCATTTT; CDR3: CASSQRGGSEEPQHF
size: -; V: TRBV5-1; J: TRBJ1-1; D: -; DNA: TGCGCCAGCAGCCGCACAACAGGGTTTGCCACTGAAGCTTTCTTT; CDR3: CASSRTTGFATEAFF
size: -; V: TRBV24-1; J: TRBJ1-1; D: -; DNA: TGTGCCACCAGTGACCAACAGTGGAGGGGCGAGGGGGCTTTCTTT; CDR3: CATSDQQWRGEGAFF
size: few; V: TRBV20-1; J: TRBJ2-7; D: -; DNA: TGCAGTGCTGTGGTAAAGGACAGATTCTCCTACGAGCAGTACTTC; CDR3: CSAVVKDRFSYEQYF
size: -; V: TRBV5-1; J: TRBJ2-5; D: TRBD2; DNA: TGCGCCAGCAGCCACCCGTCGGGGGGAGAGACCCAGTACTTC; CDR3: CASSHPSGGETQYF
size: few; V: TRBV5-8; J: TRBJ1-5; D: -; DNA: TGTGCCAGCAGCCCCCGGGGAGGGCGGTTCAATCAGCCCCAGCATTTT; CDR3: CASSPRGGRFNQPQHF
size: many; V: TRBV6-5; J: TRBJ2-2; D: -; DNA: TGTGCCAGCAGTCCCCGCCTGGACGCCGGGGAGCTGTTTTTT; CDR3: CASSPRLDAGELFF